This paragraph reports one T cell receptor beta chain. Its antigen is not known. The junction departs from the called germline gene at one end, perhaps through a read error. This sample was taken from a study of T cell repertoires in cytomegalovirus infection. About the study: Signatures in public TCR beta sequences pointed to both CMV infection and matching HLA type. Study-wide findings and caveats: The study found HLA-C-restricted CMV-specific TCR beta clonotypes dominating the ex vivo response. Using cumulative public TCR beta family frequency, the authors identified those who carried CMV together with the relevant HLA.

One entry per CDR3 protein results from TCRdb running MiXCR on the reads. The table records some 440,000 distinct CDR3 sequences, approximately 32% of them present only once. Specimen: PBMCs. This clonotype originated in a human donor in good health (CMV status not recorded). Some clones in this sample may be carry-over from other donors' samples.

Here the CDR3 DNA reads TGTGCCATCATTGAAGGGGCAACCTATAATTCACCCCTCCCCTTT. Amino acids: CAIIEGATYNSPLPF. This chain connects TRBV10-3 to TRBJ1-6; TRBD1 is a possible D gene (5 bases). Germline assignment: CDR1 ENHRY and CDR2 SYGVKD. The CDR3 is made up of 15 amino acids.